A single sample is the source of the 14 T cell receptor beta chains below, sequenced in a study of Tregs in tolerant kidney transplant recipients (dated by TCRdb to the late 2010s). The transplants used related donors with nonmyeloablative bone marrow transplantation, and mixed chimerism in the human trials was transient. The library relied on the immunoSEQ multiplex PCR assay. TCRdb provides this immuneACCESS table in a form limited to in-frame rearrangements. Some clones are lacking; in checked studies, under half of them reflect an unresolved V gene, and why the rest are absent is not known. This sample's listing comprises roughly 5,700 clones. Of the sample, roughly 7% falls within the top ten clones. Sample: CD4+ T cells from blood (PBMCs), taken about 15 months after the transplant. The origin of the receptors is a human patient who received a combined kidney and bone marrow transplant. Some T cells may derive from the graft donor when a transplant has been performed.

The part of the CDR3 DNA that was read is TGTGCCAGCAGCTTAGGGCCGGGACTAGCGGGGTACGAG. Its protein is CASSLGPGLAGYE. From start to end, the CDR3 is CASSLGPGLAGYEQYF. The V and J genes are TRBV7-6 and TRBJ2-7; 13 nucleotides match TRBD2. The CDR3 end lies 3 residues beyond the end of the read and is filled in from the germline J gene. V dropped 1 base and J dropped 4; count of bases not matched to a gene: 4. The CDR3 consists of 16 residues. Germline V gives CDR1 SGHVS, CDR2 FNYEAQ.

This clone is called medium-sized based on its frequency. Read coverage stops 3 residues before the CDR3 terminus; the germline J gene supplies the remainder. This rearrangement joins TRBV20-1 to TRBJ1-5; 10 bases are a match to TRBD1. The CDR3 runs 14 residues. Germline values: CDR1 DFQATT, CDR2 SNEGSKA (reference sequence). Unmatched junction bases numbered 3, after V lost 2 bases and J lost 5 bases. The part of the CDR3 DNA that was read is TGCAGTGCTAGACGCGGGACAGGGGATCAGCCC. Its translation is CSARRGTGDQP. The entire CDR3 reads CSARRGTGDQPQHF.

Concerning this clone: The read falls 3 residues short of the CDR3 end, and the missing part is taken from the germline J gene. The gene calls are TRBV30 and TRBJ1-6; D may be TRBD1 (6 bases). The CDR3 covers 15 residues. The germline V gene has CDR1 GTSNPN and CDR2 SVGIG (reference sequence). V lost 5 bases and J lost 7, with 18 bases in between. The CDR3 bases that were read are TGTGCCTGGCATACAGGGACTAGGACGAATTCACCC. It translates to CAWHTGTRTNSP. The whole CDR3 sequence is CAWHTGTRTNSPLHF.

Of note for this clone: The read halts 3 residues ahead of the CDR3 end, with the missing end drawn from the germline J gene. This chain links TRBV5-1 with TRBJ1-1; 7 bases align to TRBD1. This CDR3 is built from 17 residues. CDR1 is SGHRS and CDR2 is YFSETQ in the germline V gene. J lost 1 base, V lost 2 bases, and 11 bases had no gene match. The CDR3: CASSLSRDSSRNTEAFF. Incomplete CDR3 DNA: TGCGCCAGCAGCTTATCCCGGGACAGTAGTAGGAACACTGAA.

Note on this clone: The read ends 3 residues before the CDR3 terminus; that terminus is restored from the germline J gene. This chain connects TRBV29-1 to TRBJ1-1; a possible D gene is TRBD1 (6 bases). The CDR3 contains 14 residues. CDR1 is SQVTM, CDR2 ANQGSEA, per germline. V lost 3 bases to trimming and J lost 4 bases, with 15 bases between them. The covered CDR3 bases are TGCAGCGTTGAGGCTTCAGGGGTGGGCACTGAA. The encoded protein is CSVEASGVGTE. In full, the CDR3 is CSVEASGVGTEAFF.

Remarks on this clone: Read coverage stops 3 residues before the CDR3 terminus; the germline J gene supplies the remainder. The chain is built from TRBV7-8 and TRBJ1-2; TRBD1 aligns across 8 bases. CDR3 length equals 17 residues. Germline CDR1 SGHVS, CDR2 FQNEAQ. Germline trimming cut 4 bases from V and 0 bases from J; bases unmatched to any gene: 10. Incomplete CDR3 DNA: TGTGCCAGCAGCTCCCAGCTGAGACAGGGGTCTAACTATGGC. Translating it yields CASSSQLRQGSNYG. The whole CDR3 sequence reads CASSSQLRQGSNYGYTF.

A remark on this clone: Read data end 3 residues before the CDR3 end; the end is taken from the germline J gene. The genes are TRBV30 and TRBJ2-1; no clear D gene. This CDR3 contains 12 residues. Trimming stripped 4 bases from V and 7 bases from J, with 11 bases between. CDR1 and CDR2 from the germline V gene are GTSNPN and SVGIG (reference sequence). The sequenced part of the CDR3 DNA is TGTGCCTGGACCCTCACAAGGAATGAG. Translated: CAWTLTRNE. The CDR3 as a whole reads CAWTLTRNEQFF.

About this clone itself: The read finishes 3 residues shy of the CDR3 end, and the germline J gene is used to complete it. This chain uses TRBV2 with TRBJ1-5; D unclear. The CDR3 extends over 14 amino acids. V was cut by 3 bases and J by 5 bases, with 11 bases left in between. CDR1 is SNHLY, CDR2 FYNNEI, per germline. CDR3 DNA (partial): TGTGCCAGCAGTGACGGTTCGTACGATCAGCCC. This codes for CASSDGSYDQP. The complete CDR3 sequence is CASSDGSYDQPQHF. Full variable domain (outside the CDR3, taken from reference TRBV2 and TRBJ1-5): EPEVTQTPSHQVTQMGQEVILRCVPISNHLYFYWYRQILGQKVEFLVSFYNNEISEKSEIFDDQFSVERPDGSNFTLKIRSTKLEDSAMYFCASSDGSYDQPQHFGDGTRLSIL.

In the case of this clone: The read terminates 3 residues before the CDR3 end, so the remaining end is supplied by the germline J gene. The chain carries TRBV6-2 or TRBV6-3 and TRBJ2-2, with D tentatively TRBD1 (5 bases). V was shortened by 7 bases and J by 2 bases, with 11 bases between the two germline ends. Germline loops: CDR1 MNHEY, CDR2 SVGEGT. This CDR3 is built from 14 residues. CDR3 sequence reads: CASTYQGNTGELFF. The sequenced part of the CDR3 DNA is TGTGCCAGCACCTACCAGGGTAACACCGGGGAG.

Worth noting for this clone: The read falls 3 residues short of the CDR3 end, and the missing part is taken from the germline J gene. This rearrangement joins TRBV19 to TRBJ1-3; maybe TRBD1 (5 bases). The V end lost 3 bases, the J end lost 4 bases, and 13 bases lay between the germline ends. CDR1 is LNHDA and CDR2 is SQIVND in the germline V gene (reference sequence). This CDR3 has 15 amino acids. The CDR3 loop reads CASSMEGLGGNTIYF. CDR3 DNA, as far as it was read: TGTGCCAGTAGTATGGAGGGGTTAGGCGGAAACACC.

A word on this clone: The sequence runs out 3 residues before the end of the CDR3; the remainder is reconstructed from the germline J gene. The chain carries TRBV18 and TRBJ1-1; maybe TRBD1 (5 bases). Germline CDR1 and CDR2: KGHSH and LQKENI. Trimming took 4 bases from V and 4 from J, leaving 10 bases between them. This CDR3 spans 13 amino acids. Partial CDR3 DNA: TGTGCCAGCTCACTCGGGAGGGGCACTGAA. Protein: CASSLGRGTE. In full, the CDR3 is CASSLGRGTEAFF.

Regarding this clone: The CDR3 end falls 3 residues outside the read, so it is completed with the germline J gene. V usage is TRBV7-9 and J usage is TRBJ1-2; no clear D gene. From germline, CDR1 is SEHNR and CDR2 FQNEAQ (reference sequence). Trimming removed 4 bases at V and 5 bases at J, with 5 bases between. The CDR3 runs 11 residues. Here the CDR3 reads CASSSVYGYTF. The CDR3 DNA, read in part, is TGTGCCAGCAGCTCCGTGTATGGC.

Points on this clone: The read ends 3 residues early relative to the CDR3; the germline J gene fills the gap. This sequence joins TRBV20-1 and TRBJ2-3; D may be TRBD2 (7 bases). The CDR3 runs to 12 residues. Germline V gene sequence: CDR1 DFQATT, CDR2 SNEGSKA (reference sequence). The CDR3 sequence is CSASGGPEAQYF. The CDR3 bases that were read are TGCAGTGCTAGCGGGGGGCCTGAGGCG.

The sequenced part of the CDR3 DNA is TGTGCCAGCTCACCTCCTAGCGACCGCACCGGGGAG. Encoded protein: CASSPPSDRTGE. The full-length CDR3 reads as CASSPPSDRTGELFF. The chain combines TRBV18 with TRBJ2-2; weak D call: TRBD2 (6 bases). Read data end 3 residues before the CDR3 end; the end is taken from the germline J gene. The CDR3 consists of 15 residues. Trimming left V 3 bases short and J 4 bases short, with 12 bases between. Germline lookup yields CDR1 KGHSH and CDR2 LQKENI.